This TCR beta chain was identified in a study of a mutant IDH1 vaccine in newly diagnosed glioma. The CDR3 sequence is 17 residues long. V gave up 0 bases and J gave up 0 bases, with 12 bases separating them. CDR1 is SGHTA and CDR2 is FQGNSA in the germline V gene. Comments on this clone: Antigen specificity is unknown.

Time point noted: week 47, end of study. Vaccination comprised doses that each held 300 ug of mutant IDH1 20-mer peptide, plus topical imiquimod. Sequencing used immunoSEQ multiplex PCR; TCRdb keeps in-frame clones, though not all of them. The sample includes some 40,000 clones, roughly four fifths of them seen just once. The chain is built from TRBV7-2 and TRBJ2-1; no clear D. The source is a man aged 35-49 years with glioma. Here the sequenced sample was PBMCs, taken from a glioma patient whose treatment included an IDH1 peptide vaccine. This CDR3 reads CASSLAFPSSSYNEQFF. CDR3 nucleotides: TGTGCCAGCAGCTTAGCCTTTCCTTCTAGCTCCTACAATGAGCAGTTCTTC.